The rows below give T cell receptor beta chains drawn from one sample of a study of T cells expressing NK-cell markers. TCRdb re-called the 5' RACE reads; one entry per CDR3 protein, DNA not given. This sample carries a few hundred thousand distinct CDR3 sequences, with approximately 0.39% going to the ten biggest clones. Sequenced input: blood T cells: a sorted CD56 or NKG2C T cell subset, CD4+ or CD8+ T cells, or bulk PBMC T cells (not recorded which). These receptors were collected from a man between 18 and 29 years old in good health. Both conserved end residues are part of each CDR3.

cdr3_length j_call v_call cdr3_aa
17 TRBJ2-1 TRBV6-2/TRBV6-3 CASSYSRPSGNYNEQFF
15 TRBJ2-2 TRBV12-3/TRBV12-4 CASSPSGQYFGELFF
13 TRBJ1-4 TRBV12-3/TRBV12-4 CASSLVQQGKLFF
20 TRBJ2-1 TRBV5-1 CASSFTLHPGTSGGVNEQFF
16 TRBJ2-3 TRBV4-3 CASSPDVAWGTDTQYF
14 TRBJ1-1 TRBV6-1 CASSQNGHPGGAFF
15 TRBJ2-1 TRBV20-1 CSALTGRRDGDEQFF
16 TRBJ2-2 TRBV4-2 CASSQTGGLYTGELFF
16 TRBJ2-6 TRBV3-1 CASSRWTGVGANVLTF
14 TRBJ1-1 TRBV5-1 CASSSDRTGSVAFF
14 TRBJ2-2 TRBV12-3/TRBV12-4 CASSKGWGTGELFF
16 TRBJ2-5 TRBV11-3 CASSMAVLSSDMTQYF
15 TRBJ2-3 TRBV5-5 CASSFSISMTDTQYF
13 TRBJ1-2 TRBV25-1 CASSGPLGYGYTF
16 TRBJ2-3 TRBV20-1 CSARGRLWENTDTQYF